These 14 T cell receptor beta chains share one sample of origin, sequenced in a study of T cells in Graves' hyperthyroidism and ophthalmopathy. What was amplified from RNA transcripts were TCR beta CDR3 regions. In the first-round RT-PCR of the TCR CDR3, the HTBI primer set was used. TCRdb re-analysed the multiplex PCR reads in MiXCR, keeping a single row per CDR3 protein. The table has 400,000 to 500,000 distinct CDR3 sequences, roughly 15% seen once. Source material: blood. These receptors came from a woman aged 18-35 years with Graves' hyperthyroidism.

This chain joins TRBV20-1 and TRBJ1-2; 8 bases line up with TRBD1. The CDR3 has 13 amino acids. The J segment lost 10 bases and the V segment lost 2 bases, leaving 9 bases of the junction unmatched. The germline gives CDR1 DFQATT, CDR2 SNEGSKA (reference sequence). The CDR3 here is CSARKVPGGAYTF. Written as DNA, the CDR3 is TGCAGTGCTAGAAAAGTTCCAGGGGGCGCCTACACCTTC.

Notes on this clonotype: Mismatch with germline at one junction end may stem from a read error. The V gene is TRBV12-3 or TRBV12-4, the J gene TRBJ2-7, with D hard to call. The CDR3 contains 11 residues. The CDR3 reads CASSLVGEQHF. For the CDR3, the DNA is TGTGCCAGCAGTTTAGTGGGCGAGCAGCACTTC.

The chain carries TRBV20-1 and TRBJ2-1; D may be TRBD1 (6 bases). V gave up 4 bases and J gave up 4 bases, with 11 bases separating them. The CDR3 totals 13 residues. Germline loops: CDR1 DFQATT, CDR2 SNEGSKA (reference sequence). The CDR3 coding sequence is TGCAGTGCTATGGTGACAGGATACAATGAGCAGTTCTTC. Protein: CSAMVTGYNEQFF.

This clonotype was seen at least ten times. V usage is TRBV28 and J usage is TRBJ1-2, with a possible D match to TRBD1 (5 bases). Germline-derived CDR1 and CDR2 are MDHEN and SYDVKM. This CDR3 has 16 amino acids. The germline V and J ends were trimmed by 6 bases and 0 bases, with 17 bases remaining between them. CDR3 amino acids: CASSPPRGTTNYGYTF. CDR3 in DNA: TGTGCCAGCAGCCCTCCCCGGGGGACGACTAACTATGGCTACACCTTC.

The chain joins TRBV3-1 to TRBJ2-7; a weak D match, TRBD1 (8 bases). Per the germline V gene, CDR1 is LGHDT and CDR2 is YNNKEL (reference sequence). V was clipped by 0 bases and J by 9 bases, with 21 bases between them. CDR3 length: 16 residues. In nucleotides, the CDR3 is TGTGCCAGCAGCCAAGACGTCCGAGGACAGGGACTATCGCAGTACTTC. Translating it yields CASSQDVRGQGLSQYF.

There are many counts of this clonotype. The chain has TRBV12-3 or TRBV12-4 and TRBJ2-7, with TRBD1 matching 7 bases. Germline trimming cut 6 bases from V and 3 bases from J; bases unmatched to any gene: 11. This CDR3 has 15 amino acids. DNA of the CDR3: TGTGCCAGCAGCCCGACAGGGTATGGTGACTACGAGCAGTACTTC. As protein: CASSPTGYGDYEQYF.

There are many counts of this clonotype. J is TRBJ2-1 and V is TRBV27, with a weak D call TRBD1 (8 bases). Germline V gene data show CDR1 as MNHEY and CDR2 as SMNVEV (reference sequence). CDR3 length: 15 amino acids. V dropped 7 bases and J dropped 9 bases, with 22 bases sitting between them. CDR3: CASTRTGRGFGEQFF. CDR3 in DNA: TGTGCCAGCACTCGGACAGGGAGGGGGTTTGGTGAGCAGTTCTTC.

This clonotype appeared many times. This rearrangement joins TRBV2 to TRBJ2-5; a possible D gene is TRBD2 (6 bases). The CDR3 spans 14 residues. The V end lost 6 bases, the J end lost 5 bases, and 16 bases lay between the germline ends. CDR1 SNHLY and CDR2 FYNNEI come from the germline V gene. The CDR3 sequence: CASSPTREVETQYF. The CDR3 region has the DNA TGTGCCAGCAGCCCAACGCGGGAAGTCGAGACCCAGTACTTC.

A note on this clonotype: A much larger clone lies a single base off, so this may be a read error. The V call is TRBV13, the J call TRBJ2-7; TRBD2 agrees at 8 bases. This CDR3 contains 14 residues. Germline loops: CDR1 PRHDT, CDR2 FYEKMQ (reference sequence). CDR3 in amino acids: CVSSLAGNSNEQYF. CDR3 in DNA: TGTGTCAGCAGCTTAGCGGGGAATTCCAACGAGCAGTACTTC.

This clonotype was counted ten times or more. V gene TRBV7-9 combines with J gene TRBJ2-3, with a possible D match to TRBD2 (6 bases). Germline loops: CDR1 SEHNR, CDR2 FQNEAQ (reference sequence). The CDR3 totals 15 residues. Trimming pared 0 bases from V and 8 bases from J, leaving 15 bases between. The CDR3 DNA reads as TGTGCCAGCAGCTTAGCTAGCGGAGAGATGGGTACGCAGTATTTT. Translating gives CASSLASGEMGTQYF.

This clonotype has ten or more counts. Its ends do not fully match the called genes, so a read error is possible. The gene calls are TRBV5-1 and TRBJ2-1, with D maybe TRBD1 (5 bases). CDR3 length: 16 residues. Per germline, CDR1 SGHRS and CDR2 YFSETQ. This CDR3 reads CASSLEFRTGYNEQFF. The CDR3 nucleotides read TGCGCCAGTAGCTTGGAGTTCAGAACAGGATACAATGAGCAGTTCTTC. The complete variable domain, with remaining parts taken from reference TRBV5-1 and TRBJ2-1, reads KAGVTQTPRYLIKTRGQQVTLSCSPISGHRSVSWYQQTPGQGLQFLFEYFSETQRNKGNFPGRFSGRQFSNSRSEMNVSTLELGDSALYLCASSLEFRTGYNEQFFGPGTRLTVL.

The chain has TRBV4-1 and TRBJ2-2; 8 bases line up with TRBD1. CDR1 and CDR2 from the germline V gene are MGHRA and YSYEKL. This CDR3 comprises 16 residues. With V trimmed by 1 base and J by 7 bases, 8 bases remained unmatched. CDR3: CASSQVGTGADGELFF. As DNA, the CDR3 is TGCGCCAGCAGCCAAGTCGGGACAGGAGCGGACGGGGAGCTGTTTTTT.

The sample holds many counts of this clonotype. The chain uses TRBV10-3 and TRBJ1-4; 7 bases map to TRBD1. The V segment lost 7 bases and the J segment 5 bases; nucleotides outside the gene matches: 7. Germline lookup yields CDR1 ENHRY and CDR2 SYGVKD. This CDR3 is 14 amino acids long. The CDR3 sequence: CAIKSGQPNEKLFF. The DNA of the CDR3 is TGTGCCATCAAGTCGGGACAGCCGAATGAAAAACTGTTTTTT.

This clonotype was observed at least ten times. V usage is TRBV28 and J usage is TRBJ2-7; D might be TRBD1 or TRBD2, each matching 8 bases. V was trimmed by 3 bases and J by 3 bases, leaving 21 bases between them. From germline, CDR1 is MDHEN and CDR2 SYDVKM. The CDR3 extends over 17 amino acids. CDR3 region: CASSFGRGREEYYEQYF. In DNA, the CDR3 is TGTGCCAGCAGTTTCGGCAGGGGGCGGGAGGAGTACTACGAGCAGTACTTC.